The clone carrying this T cell receptor beta chain was detected a few times. Its specificity is unknown. The sample comes from a study of CD8+ T cells in alopecia areata. Study outcomes and limitations: Higher clonality was seen in lesional scalp than in normal scalp, especially in alopecia totalis/universalis. Although TCR sharing was seen in mice, sharing across patients was less clear, possibly for HLA-related reasons.

Obtained from alopecia areata patients were lesional scalp punch biopsies along with peripheral blood. Starting from PBMCs, sorting isolated CD4+ and CD8+ T cells. Reverse transcribed after extraction, RNA yielded cDNA as the sequencing template. Produced via immunoSEQ multiplex PCR; TCRdb's table is partial and in-frame only. The sample includes about 64,000 clones, about 40% of them seen just once. Sequenced: NKG2D-low CD8+ T cells sorted from blood. The receptor was derived from a human donor with alopecia areata.

The CDR3 spells CASSTTGGLDEQYF. CDR3 bases: TGTGCCAGCAGCACGACAGGGGGGCTAGACGAGCAGTACTTC. The V gene is TRBV9, the J gene TRBJ2-7, with 9 bases that match TRBD1. The CDR3 is made up of 14 amino acids. Germline-derived CDR1 and CDR2 are SGDLS and YYNGEE. Trimming removed 4 bases from V and 5 bases from J; junction bases left unmatched: 7. The full variable domain, its missing parts supplied by reference TRBV9 and TRBJ2-7, is DSGVTQTPKHLITATGQRVTLRCSPRSGDLSVYWYQQSLDQGLQFLIQYYNGEERAKGNILERFSAQQFPDLHSELNLSSLELGDSALYFCASSTTGGLDEQYFGPGTRLTVT.